The T cell receptor beta chain under discussion was sequenced for a study of cytomegalovirus exposure and HLA in healthy donors. General study points: The study recorded fewer than 200 TCR beta chains that were cytomegalovirus-associated. Exclusion as indistinguishable affected some V segments, including TRBV6-2 and TRBV6-3.

Researchers ran the PCR with 60 Vbeta and 13 Jbeta primers. Assay used: immunoSEQ multiplex PCR; TCRdb lists only in-frame clones, some missing. The table records 150,000 or so clones, 65% to 70% of them present only once. This clone was found a few times. Its antigen is unidentified. Germline lookup yields CDR1 SGHAT and CDR2 FQNNGV. This CDR3 spans 14 amino acids. The J segment lost 7 bases and the V segment lost 3 bases, leaving 8 bases of the junction unmatched. Donors counted as nominally healthy when sampled, yet unrecorded immune exposures were likely. The sequencing input was PBMCs. This chain links TRBV11-2 with TRBJ2-7; 8 nucleotides agree with TRBD1. The receptor comes from a man between 25 and 39 years old in good health and CMV-seropositive. CDR3 coding DNA: TGTGCCAGCAGCTTGGACAGGGTTCGCTTGGAGCAGTACTTC. Its translation: CASSLDRVRLEQYF.